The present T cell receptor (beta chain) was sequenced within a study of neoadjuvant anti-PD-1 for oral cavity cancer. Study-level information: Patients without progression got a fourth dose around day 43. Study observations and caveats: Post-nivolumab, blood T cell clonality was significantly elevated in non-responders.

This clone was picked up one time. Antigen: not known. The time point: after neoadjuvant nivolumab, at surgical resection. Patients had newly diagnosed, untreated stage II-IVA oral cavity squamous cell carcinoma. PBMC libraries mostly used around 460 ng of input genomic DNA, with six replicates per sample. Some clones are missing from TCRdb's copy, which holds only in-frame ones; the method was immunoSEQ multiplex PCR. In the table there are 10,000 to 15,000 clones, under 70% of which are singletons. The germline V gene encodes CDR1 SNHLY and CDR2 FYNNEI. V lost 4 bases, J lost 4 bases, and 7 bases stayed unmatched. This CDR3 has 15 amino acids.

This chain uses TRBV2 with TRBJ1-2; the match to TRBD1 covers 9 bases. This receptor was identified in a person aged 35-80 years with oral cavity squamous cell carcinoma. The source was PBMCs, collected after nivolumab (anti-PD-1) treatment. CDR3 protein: CASSASGQGAYGYTF. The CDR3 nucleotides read TGTGCCAGCAGTGCTTCGGGACAGGGAGCCTATGGCTACACCTTC.